Each of the 18 T cell receptor beta chains below was sequenced from the same sample in a study of T cells in Graves' hyperthyroidism and ophthalmopathy. The investigators amplified TCR beta CDR3 regions from RNA transcripts. HTBI primers were the set used in a first-round RT-PCR of the TCR CDR3. TCRdb reprocessed the multiplex PCR reads with MiXCR, giving one entry per CDR3 protein. Found here are around 290,000 distinct CDR3 sequences, more than 15% of them singletons; the top ten hold about 50%. Material for sequencing was blood. The receptor source for this set is a woman aged 55 to 70 with Graves' ophthalmopathy.

This clonotype was detected ten times or more. The chain couples TRBV5-1 to TRBJ2-1; 7 bases line up with TRBD2. This CDR3 comprises 16 residues. Per the germline V gene, CDR1 is SGHRS and CDR2 is YFSETQ. Germline trimming cut 0 bases from V and 2 bases from J; bases unmatched to any gene: 5. CDR3 amino acids: CASSLDPGGTYNEQFF. The CDR3 coding sequence is TGCGCCAGCAGCTTGGATCCCGGGGGGACCTACAATGAGCAGTTCTTC.

V usage is TRBV29-1 and J usage is TRBJ2-4; 8 nucleotides agree with TRBD1. This CDR3 has 14 amino acids. In germline, CDR1 is SQVTM, CDR2 ANQGSEA. The V segment lost 6 bases and the J segment 3 bases; nucleotides outside the gene matches: 7. The CDR3 is CSVMGQDDKNIQYF. CDR3 bases: TGCAGCGTGATGGGACAGGACGACAAAAACATTCAGTACTTC. The complete variable domain, with remaining parts taken from reference TRBV29-1 and TRBJ2-4, reads SAVISQKPSRDICQRGTSLTIQCQVDSQVTMMFWYRQQPGQSLTLIATANQGSEATYESGFVIDKFPISRPNLTFSTLTVSNMSPEDSSIYLCSVMGQDDKNIQYFGAGTRLSVL.

A remark on this clonotype: This is likely a read error, given that the CDR3 carries no conserved phenylalanine or tryptophan at its end. V and J are TRBV11-1 and TRBJ2-7; D not certain. The CDR3 runs 14 residues. Trimming removed 3 bases from V and 4 bases from J, with 13 bases in between. Looked up from germline, CDR1 is SGHAT and CDR2 is FQDESV (reference sequence). The CDR3: CASSFGGVRYEQYL. The CDR3 region has the DNA TGTGCCAGCAGCTTCGGTGGGGTTAGGTACGAGCAGTACCTC.

This clonotype was seen ten or more times. The chain has TRBV11-3 and TRBJ1-1, with D unclear. CDR3 length: 14 residues. V lost 5 bases and J 4 bases, leaving 14 bases between the germline ends. Germline-derived CDR1 and CDR2 are SGHNT and YENEEA. This CDR3 is CASSPSGGITEAFF. In DNA form, the CDR3 reads TGTGCCAGCAGCCCTTCCGGAGGGATCACTGAAGCTTTCTTT.

The chain carries TRBV18 and TRBJ2-7, with TRBD2 as a possible D gene (5 bases). CDR1 is KGHSH, CDR2 LQKENI, per germline. V was pared by 6 bases and J by 7 bases, with 22 bases between. The CDR3 length is 15 residues. The DNA of the CDR3 is TGTGCCAGCTCTTTTCGGGATTACACCTCGGGAGAGCAGTACTTC. Amino acids: CASSFRDYTSGEQYF.

This clonotype was seen a few times. V gene TRBV7-9 combines with J gene TRBJ2-5, with TRBD2 as a possible D gene (6 bases). Germline CDR1 reads SEHNR; CDR2 reads FQNEAQ (reference sequence). The V and J ends lost 6 bases and 3 bases respectively, with 8 bases between them. The length of the CDR3 is 12 residues. The chain's CDR3 is CASSWGEETQYF. DNA of the CDR3: TGTGCCAGCAGTTGGGGGGAAGAGACCCAGTACTTC.

Note on this clonotype: A much bigger clone sits one base away, suggesting this may be a read error. The rearrangement joins TRBV4-3 to TRBJ1-2, with 8 nucleotides matching TRBD1. The germline V gene encodes CDR1 LGHNA and CDR2 YSLEER. This CDR3 region has 14 residues. CDR3 sequence: CASNQSDRAYGYTF. The CDR3 DNA reads TGCGCCAGCAACCAATCGGACAGGGCATATGGCTACACCTTC.

In its sample, this clonotype was seen many times. The rearrangement joins TRBV5-6 to TRBJ1-2; 8 nucleotides agree with TRBD1. From germline, CDR1 is SGHDT and CDR2 YYEEEE. This CDR3 comprises 14 residues. V trimming: 5 bases; J trimming: 2 bases; junction bases outside the gene matches: 5. Here the CDR3 DNA reads TGTGCCAGCAGTTTTGGGACAGGCAACTATGGCTACACCTTC. Amino acids: CASSFGTGNYGYTF.

Concerning this clonotype itself: A junction boundary mismatches the germline segment, possibly from a read error. The chain joins TRBV5-1 to TRBJ1-3; unclear D gene. This CDR3 has 12 amino acids. Germline V CDR1 and CDR2: SGHRS, YFSETQ. The CDR3 nucleotides read TGCGCCAGCAGTTCCTCTGGAGACACCATATATTTT. It translates to CASSSSGDTIYF.

In its sample, this clonotype was seen many times. This sequence joins TRBV7-2 and TRBJ1-1; D not certain. The V gene lost 6 bases and the J gene lost 0 bases, with 14 bases spanning the gap. Germline V gives CDR1 SGHTA, CDR2 FQGNSA. The CDR3 has 15 amino acids. CDR3 nucleotide sequence: TGTGCCAGCAGTAATAGGCGGGTCATGAACACTGAAGCTTTCTTT. Translated: CASSNRRVMNTEAFF.

This chain uses TRBV20-1 with TRBJ2-3, with D possibly matching TRBD2 (6 bases). Germline V CDR1 and CDR2: DFQATT, SNEGSKA (reference sequence). The germline V and J ends were trimmed by 0 bases and 2 bases, with 12 bases remaining between them. The CDR3 has 15 amino acids. The CDR3 coding sequence is TGCAGTGCTAGAGATGTTCAGGGACTCACAGATACGCAGTATTTT. This codes for CSARDVQGLTDTQYF.

This clonotype was observed many times. The chain has TRBV6-1 and TRBJ2-5; no firm D call. Germline CDR1 reads MNHNS; CDR2 reads SASEGT. The CDR3 loop spans 14 amino acids. V was trimmed by 6 bases and J by 2 bases, leaving 13 bases between them. The CDR3 coding sequence is TGTGCCAGCAGGGCCACCCGGGCTCAAGAGACCCAGTACTTC. The encoded protein is CASRATRAQETQYF.

The V call is TRBV6-1, the J call TRBJ2-3; D possibly corresponds to TRBD2 (6 bases). The CDR3 loop spans 14 amino acids. V was pared by 5 bases and J by 6 bases, with 15 bases between. The germline gives CDR1 MNHNS, CDR2 SASEGT. CDR3 nucleotides: TGTGCCAGCAGTCTCCTCTTGGGGGGTGATACGCAGTATTTT. Translated, it gives CASSLLLGGDTQYF.

This clonotype was counted a few times. The chain couples TRBV15 to TRBJ2-7, with D perhaps TRBD2 (7 bases). Germline V gene lookup returns CDR1 LNHNV and CDR2 YYDKDF (reference sequence). Trimming took 1 base from V and 7 from J, leaving 14 bases between them. There are 14 residues in the CDR3. CDR3: CATSRAGGPWEQYF. DNA for the CDR3: TGTGCCACCAGCAGAGCGGGGGGCCCGTGGGAGCAGTACTTC.

This clonotype was observed a few times. The V gene is TRBV5-6, the J gene TRBJ1-6, with D possibly being TRBD1 (5 bases). This CDR3 has 13 amino acids. The germline V gene has CDR1 SGHDT and CDR2 YYEEEE. The V end lost 2 bases, the J end lost 8 bases, and 8 bases lay between the germline ends. CDR3 region: CASSFRVYSPLHF. CDR3 nucleotides: TGTGCCAGCAGCTTCAGGGTTTATTCACCCCTCCACTTT.

V usage is TRBV15 and J usage is TRBJ1-1; D not resolved. The CDR3 sequence is 13 residues long. V lost 5 bases, J lost 0 bases, and 7 bases lay in between. Germline loops: CDR1 LNHNV, CDR2 YYDKDF (reference sequence). DNA for the CDR3: TGTGCCACCAGCCCAGATTTGAACACTGAAGCTTTCTTT. This sequence encodes CATSPDLNTEAFF. Looking up the rest from reference TRBV15 and TRBJ1-1 gives the full variable domain: DAMVIQNPRYQVTQFGKPVTLSCSQTLNHNVMYWYQQKSSQAPKLLFHYYDKDFNNEADTPDNFQSRRPNTSFCFLDIRSPGLGDTAMYLCATSPDLNTEAFFGQGTRLTVV.

The chain joins TRBV5-1 to TRBJ1-2, with 7 positions matching TRBD1. The CDR3 sequence is 15 residues long. Germline CDR1 SGHRS, CDR2 YFSETQ. V lost 0 bases and J lost 6; bases outside the gene matches: 8. The CDR3 DNA sequence: TGCGCCAGCAGCTTGGCGGTCAGGGGGGGAAATGGCTACACCTTC. This translates into CASSLAVRGGNGYTF. Supplemented by reference TRBV5-1 and TRBJ1-2, the full variable domain reads KAGVTQTPRYLIKTRGQQVTLSCSPISGHRSVSWYQQTPGQGLQFLFEYFSETQRNKGNFPGRFSGRQFSNSRSEMNVSTLELGDSALYLCASSLAVRGGNGYTFGSGTRLTVV.

The chain joins TRBV5-1 to TRBJ2-1, with 7 bases identical to TRBD1. The germline V gene has CDR1 SGHRS and CDR2 YFSETQ. The CDR3 covers 15 residues. V dropped 1 base and J dropped 9; count of bases not matched to a gene: 10. DNA of the CDR3: TGCGCCAGCAGCTTGATGACAGGGTCTGACGGTGAGCAGTTCTTC. Translated: CASSLMTGSDGEQFF. The full variable domain, with the rest looked up from reference TRBV5-1 and TRBJ2-1, is KAGVTQTPRYLIKTRGQQVTLSCSPISGHRSVSWYQQTPGQGLQFLFEYFSETQRNKGNFPGRFSGRQFSNSRSEMNVSTLELGDSALYLCASSLMTGSDGEQFFGPGTRLTVL.